This passage covers 24 T cell receptor beta chains from one sample sequenced in a study of OX40 agonist ivuxolimab in advanced cancers. Profiling relied on immunoSEQ multiplex PCR, and the TCRdb table lists in-frame clones only, not all of them. The repertoire holds 7,000 to 9,500 clones, with approximately 71% as singletons. The sequenced sample was CD4+ or CD8+ T cells sorted from blood, obtained in a trial of the OX40 agonist ivuxolimab. Every receptor here comes from an adult with an advanced solid tumor such as melanoma, head and neck, liver or kidney cancer.

The chain links TRBV7-9 to TRBJ2-1; D is unclear. The CDR3 totals 13 residues. Germline V gene lookup returns CDR1 SEHNR and CDR2 FQNEAQ (reference sequence). The V gene lost 5 bases and the J gene lost 7 bases, with 12 bases spanning the gap. The CDR3 DNA follows: TGTGCCAGCAGCAATCCTCAGAGAAATGAGCAGTTCTTC. This translates into CASSNPQRNEQFF.

This clone has a handful of counts. The chain employs TRBV6-1 and TRBJ2-3; 7 nucleotides match TRBD2. V lost 0 bases, J lost 2 bases, and 5 bases stayed unmatched. Germline values: CDR1 MNHNS, CDR2 SASEGT. CDR3 size: 16 residues. Here the CDR3 reads CASSEAGGGPTDTQYF. CDR3 nucleotides: TGTGCCAGCAGTGAAGCTGGCGGGGGTCCCACAGATACGCAGTATTTT.

The J gene is TRBJ1-2, the V gene TRBV6-6; D is uncertain. This CDR3 has 13 amino acids. Between the trimmed V and J ends, which lost 2 bases and 0 bases, there was a span of 4 bases. Per germline, CDR1 MNHNY and CDR2 SVGAGI (reference sequence). CDR3 coding DNA: TGTGCCAGCAGTTACGGGGCTAACTATGGCTACACCTTC. Its translation is CASSYGANYGYTF.

The V and J genes are TRBV7-8 and TRBJ2-3; the match to TRBD2 covers 8 bases. The CDR3 spans 17 residues. Germline V gene lookup returns CDR1 SGHVS and CDR2 FQNEAQ. Germline trimming cut 5 bases from V and 4 bases from J; bases unmatched to any gene: 14. The CDR3 region is CASSQTRRGARADTQYF. CDR3 coding DNA: TGTGCCAGCAGCCAAACCCGGCGGGGGGCCAGGGCAGATACGCAGTATTTT. Together with reference TRBV7-8 and TRBJ2-3, the CDR3 gives the full variable domain: GAGVSQSPRYKVAKRGQDVALRCDPISGHVSLFWYQQALGQGPEFLTYFQNEAQLDKSGLPSDRFFAERPEGSVSTLKIQRTQQEDSAVYLCASSQTRRGARADTQYFGPGTRLTVL.

Written as DNA, the CDR3 is TGTGCCAGCAGCTCAGGGGCCTGGGGGCAGTTCTTC. Translated, it gives CASSSGAWGQFF. This chain connects TRBV7-8 to TRBJ2-1, with D perhaps TRBD1 (6 bases). From germline, CDR1 is SGHVS and CDR2 FQNEAQ. Trimming removed 4 bases at V and 12 bases at J, with 13 bases between. The length of the CDR3 is 12 residues.

The genes are TRBV6-1 and TRBJ1-6; 7 bases map to TRBD1. Germline CDR1 reads MNHNS; CDR2 reads SASEGT. With V trimmed by 2 bases and J by 0 bases, 4 bases remained unmatched. The CDR3 spans 17 residues. CDR3 nucleotides: TGTGCCAGCAGTGAACACAGGGGAGGCTCCTATAATTCACCCCTCCACTTT. Its protein product is CASSEHRGGSYNSPLHF.

This clone showed up just a few times. The chain uses TRBV5-4 and TRBJ2-3; no clear D gene. V shed 0 bases and J shed 4 bases, with 12 bases lying between them. Germline V gene lookup returns CDR1 SGHNT and CDR2 YYREEE (reference sequence). The CDR3 is 15 amino acids. Here the CDR3 reads CASSLASVLPDTQYF. CDR3 DNA sequence: TGTGCCAGCAGCTTGGCTTCGGTGCTCCCAGATACGCAGTATTTT. The complete variable domain, with remaining parts taken from reference TRBV5-4 and TRBJ2-3, reads ETGVTQSPTHLIKTRGQQVTLRCSSQSGHNTVSWYQQALGQGPQFIFQYYREEENGRGNFPPRFSGLQFPNYSSELNVNALELDDSALYLCASSLASVLPDTQYFGPGTRLTVL.

The J gene is TRBJ2-7, the V gene TRBV19, with a possible D match to TRBD1 (6 bases). The length of the CDR3 is 14 residues. Deletions cut 5 bases from V and 3 bases from J, with 14 bases between. Germline V gene lookup returns CDR1 LNHDA and CDR2 SQIVND (reference sequence). This CDR3 reads CASSVDSLYYEQYF. The CDR3, as DNA: TGTGCCAGTAGTGTGGACAGTCTATACTACGAGCAGTACTTC.

The sample holds one count of this clone. The chain has TRBV27 and TRBJ2-7, with unresolved D. Deletions cut 2 bases from V and 6 bases from J, with 5 bases between. The CDR3 contains 11 residues. Germline V gene lookup returns CDR1 MNHEY and CDR2 SMNVEV (reference sequence). In DNA form, the CDR3 reads TGTGCCAGCAGTTTAGGGGTCGAGCAGTACTTC. It is translated as CASSLGVEQYF.

The V gene is TRBV4-1, the J gene TRBJ1-3; D remains ambiguous. Germline CDR1 MGHRA, CDR2 YSYEKL. Trimming cost V 4 bases and J 4 bases, with 5 bases left between them. This CDR3 contains 12 residues. The CDR3 here is CASSRGGNTIYF. In nucleotides, the CDR3 is TGCGCCAGCAGCCGCGGGGGAAACACCATATATTTT.

In its sample, this clone is medium-sized. The genes are TRBV6-6 and TRBJ1-1, with D possibly TRBD1 on 5 matching bases. The germline gives CDR1 MNHNY, CDR2 SVGAGI (reference sequence). The CDR3 is 15 residues long. The V end was cut by 4 bases, the J end by 4 bases, with 16 bases between. CDR3 DNA sequence: TGTGCCAGCAGTTCCAACAGGTTCATGAGCACTGAAGCTTTCTTT. Its translation is CASSSNRFMSTEAFF.

The chain couples TRBV2 to TRBJ1-5; 11 bases align to TRBD1. The CDR3 is made up of 16 amino acids. After removal of 4 bases from V and 2 bases from J, the junction contained 4 bases not matched to a gene. Per germline, CDR1 SNHLY and CDR2 FYNNEI. CDR3 amino acids: CASSAWGQGGNQPQHF. CDR3 coding DNA: TGTGCCAGCAGTGCTTGGGGACAGGGGGGCAATCAGCCCCAGCATTTT.

A single count supports this clone. The chain couples TRBV29-1 to TRBJ1-2; the match to TRBD1 covers 7 bases. Trimming removed 6 bases from V and 6 bases from J; junction bases left unmatched: 10. Per germline, CDR1 SQVTM and CDR2 ANQGSEA. This CDR3 region has 13 residues. The CDR3 spells CSVGRQGADGYTF. CDR3 coding DNA: TGCAGCGTGGGTCGACAGGGAGCGGATGGCTACACCTTC.

CDR3 nucleotides: TGTGCCAGCAGTGGGCAGGACACCGGGGAGCTGTTTTTT. Translation: CASSGQDTGELFF. This rearrangement joins TRBV6-4 to TRBJ2-2; D is uncertain. This CDR3 is 13 amino acids long. CDR1 is MRHNA and CDR2 is SNTAGT in the germline V gene. Deletions cut 4 bases from V and 3 bases from J, with 6 bases between.

The CDR3 DNA follows: TGCGCCAGCAGTGACAACAGGGTCCGATCACCCCTCCACTTT. Protein product: CASSDNRVRSPLHF. The rearrangement links TRBV10-2 to TRBJ1-6; D is perhaps TRBD1 (6 bases). CDR1 WSHSY and CDR2 SAAADI come from the germline V gene. V lost 3 bases, J lost 10 bases, and 13 bases lay in between. The CDR3 spans 14 residues.

The chain has TRBV7-9 and TRBJ2-3; D ambiguous. V was trimmed by 2 bases and J by 6 bases, leaving 9 bases between them. This CDR3 comprises 13 residues. Germline V CDR1 and CDR2: SEHNR, FQNEAQ (reference sequence). This CDR3 is CASSLRGVDTQYF. The DNA of the CDR3 is TGTGCCAGCAGCTTAAGAGGTGTGGATACGCAGTATTTT.

The chain uses TRBV2 and TRBJ1-1, with D hard to call. Germline V gene data show CDR1 as SNHLY and CDR2 as FYNNEI. This CDR3 region has 13 residues. The germline V and J ends were trimmed by 9 bases and 1 base, with 12 bases remaining between them. The chain's CDR3 is CARNDQRNTEAFF. The CDR3 nucleotides are TGTGCCAGGAACGACCAAAGGAACACTGAAGCTTTCTTT. The full variable domain, in which reference TRBV2 and TRBJ1-1 provide the parts outside the CDR3, is EPEVTQTPSHQVTQMGQEVILRCVPISNHLYFYWYRQILGQKVEFLVSFYNNEISEKSEIFDDQFSVERPDGSNFTLKIRSTKLEDSAMYFCARNDQRNTEAFFGQGTRLTVV.

The chain joins TRBV15 to TRBJ1-5; the D is unclear. Germline V gene data show CDR1 as LNHNV and CDR2 as YYDKDF (reference sequence). V was shortened by 1 base and J by 9 bases, with 16 bases between the two germline ends. The CDR3 has 15 residues. In DNA, the CDR3 is TGTGCCACCAGCAGAGGCCGGGGTACCTATATGCCCCAGCATTTT. Amino acid sequence: CATSRGRGTYMPQHF. Filled out from reference TRBV15 and TRBJ1-5, the complete variable domain reads DAMVIQNPRYQVTQFGKPVTLSCSQTLNHNVMYWYQQKSSQAPKLLFHYYDKDFNNEADTPDNFQSRRPNTSFCFLDIRSPGLGDTAMYLCATSRGRGTYMPQHFGDGTRLSIL.

V gene TRBV6-4 combines with J gene TRBJ2-3; D possibly corresponds to TRBD1 (5 bases). V was trimmed by 5 bases and J by 7 bases, leaving 19 bases between them. Germline V gene data show CDR1 as MRHNA and CDR2 as SNTAGT. The CDR3 runs 15 residues. The CDR3 region has the DNA TGTGCCAGCAGTCTACGAAGACAGACAGATTATACGCAGTATTTT. Its translation: CASSLRRQTDYTQYF.

This clone is judged medium-sized. The chain recombines TRBV7-2 with TRBJ1-1, with D hard to call. Germline-derived CDR1 and CDR2 are SGHTA and FQGNSA. The CDR3 sequence is 15 residues long. V was cut by 1 base and J by 1 base, with 10 bases left in between. CDR3 sequence: CASSLVTSRNTEAFF. The CDR3 region has the DNA TGTGCCAGCAGCTTAGTAACCAGTCGGAACACTGAAGCTTTCTTT.

By share of the sample, this clone is medium-sized. The chain recombines TRBV15 with TRBJ2-7; the D gene is possibly TRBD2 (6 bases). This CDR3 has 15 amino acids. V was cut by 0 bases and J by 3 bases, with 12 bases left in between. Germline CDR1 reads LNHNV; CDR2 reads YYDKDF (reference sequence). This chain's CDR3 is CATSREAGGNYEQYF. Here the CDR3 DNA reads TGTGCCACCAGCAGAGAAGCTGGGGGGAACTACGAGCAGTACTTC.

This rearrangement joins TRBV5-5 to TRBJ2-7, with D tentatively TRBD1 (6 bases). V lost 2 bases and J 5 bases, leaving 11 bases between the germline ends. This CDR3 is 13 amino acids long. Per germline, CDR1 SGHKS and CDR2 YYEKEE (reference sequence). CDR3 loop: CASSLGQGNEQYF. CDR3 nucleotide sequence: TGTGCCAGCAGCTTAGGGCAGGGGAACGAGCAGTACTTC.

This chain joins TRBV15 and TRBJ1-1; D is uncertain. There are 12 residues in the CDR3. Per the germline V gene, CDR1 is LNHNV and CDR2 is YYDKDF (reference sequence). Trimming shortened V by 0 bases and J by 8 bases, and 7 bases separated the two germline ends. DNA for the CDR3: TGTGCCACCAGCAGAGATGTTCCGGAAGCTTTCTTT. Its protein product is CATSRDVPEAFF.

The chain couples TRBV5-4 to TRBJ2-7; tentatively, D is TRBD1 (5 bases). The CDR3 spans 14 residues. Germline CDR1 and CDR2: SGHNT and YYREEE (reference sequence). Trimming removed 4 bases from V and 0 bases from J, with 11 bases in between. CDR3 DNA sequence: TGTGCCAGCAGCCTAAATAGGGGCTCCTACGAGCAGTACTTC. Protein: CASSLNRGSYEQYF. Supplemented by reference TRBV5-4 and TRBJ2-7, the full variable domain reads ETGVTQSPTHLIKTRGQQVTLRCSSQSGHNTVSWYQQALGQGPQFIFQYYREEENGRGNFPPRFSGLQFPNYSSELNVNALELDDSALYLCASSLNRGSYEQYFGPGTRLTVT.